This passage covers 10 T cell receptor beta chains from one sample sequenced in a study of blood T cell repertoires in COVID-19. Clones were read by immunoSEQ multiplex PCR, and TCRdb kept only the in-frame ones, dropping some. The table lists some 39,000 clones, roughly 77% of them singletons. Sequencing used peripheral blood. These receptors were obtained from a man aged 80 or over with acute or convalescent COVID-19.

The chain has TRBV5-6 and TRBJ1-2; no clear D. CDR1 and CDR2 (germline): SGHDT, YYEEEE. Deletions cut 0 bases from V and 4 bases from J, with 16 bases between. The CDR3 has 16 residues. The CDR3 nucleotides are TGTGCCAGCAGCTTGGCCGGTTTTCGGGTGGGCTATGGCTACACCTTC. This codes for CASSLAGFRVGYGYTF.

V usage is TRBV19 and J usage is TRBJ2-3; 7 nucleotides agree with TRBD1. CDR3 size: 17 residues. Germline lookup yields CDR1 LNHDA and CDR2 SQIVND (reference sequence). V shed 4 bases and J 1 base; nucleotides not matched to a gene: 11. This CDR3 reads CASSSTDREGGTDTQYF. DNA of the CDR3: TGTGCCAGTAGTAGTACCGACAGGGAAGGCGGCACAGATACGCAGTATTTT.

The rearrangement links TRBV30 to TRBJ2-7; 7 bases align to TRBD2. Per germline, CDR1 GTSNPN and CDR2 SVGIG (reference sequence). J was trimmed by 0 bases and V by 7 bases; bases with no gene match: 6. The length of the CDR3 is 13 residues. Here the CDR3 DNA reads TGTGCCTTTAGCGGGTTGAGCTCCTACGAGCAGTACTTC. As protein: CAFSGLSSYEQYF.

This CDR3 is CASSEFWTSGEQYF. DNA for the CDR3: TGTGCCAGCAGTGAATTCTGGACTTCCGGAGAGCAGTACTTC. The V call is TRBV2, the J call TRBJ2-7; tentative D call: TRBD2 (5 bases). This CDR3 is built from 14 residues. The V end lost 2 bases, the J end lost 7 bases, and 15 bases lay between the germline ends. Germline assignment: CDR1 SNHLY and CDR2 FYNNEI. Drawing the rest from reference TRBV2 and TRBJ2-7, the complete variable domain is EPEVTQTPSHQVTQMGQEVILRCVPISNHLYFYWYRQILGQKVEFLVSFYNNEISEKSEIFDDQFSVERPDGSNFTLKIRSTKLEDSAMYFCASSEFWTSGEQYFGPGTRLTVT.

The chain carries TRBV3-1 (or the pseudogene TRBV3-2) and TRBJ2-7, with 12 bases that match TRBD1. CDR3 length equals 16 residues. Germline CDR1 LGHDT, CDR2 YNNKEL (reference sequence). After removal of 0 bases from V and 5 bases from J, the junction contained 5 bases not matched to a gene. In DNA form, the CDR3 reads TGTGCCAGCAGCCAAGATCCCGGGACAGGGGGCGACGAGCAGTACTTC. This codes for CASSQDPGTGGDEQYF.

The chain carries TRBV15 and TRBJ2-5; D gene uncertain. The CDR3 totals 15 residues. CDR1 is LNHNV and CDR2 is YYDKDF in the germline V gene (reference sequence). V was shortened by 3 bases and J by 0 bases, with 11 bases between the two germline ends. CDR3 loop: CATSRSIEYQETQYF. The CDR3 nucleotides read TGTGCCACCAGCAGGAGTATCGAGTACCAAGAGACCCAGTACTTC. Complete variable domain (other parts from reference TRBV15 and TRBJ2-5): DAMVIQNPRYQVTQFGKPVTLSCSQTLNHNVMYWYQQKSSQAPKLLFHYYDKDFNNEADTPDNFQSRRPNTSFCFLDIRSPGLGDTAMYLCATSRSIEYQETQYFGPGTRLLVL.

The chain is built from TRBV9 and TRBJ1-2; no clear D. This CDR3 region has 13 residues. The germline V gene has CDR1 SGDLS and CDR2 YYNGEE. Trimming shortened V by 4 bases and J by 8 bases, and 15 bases separated the two germline ends. CDR3 amino acids: CASSLLVGSGYTF. DNA of the CDR3: TGTGCCAGCAGCCTACTGGTCGGGTCCGGCTACACCTTC.

The chain joins TRBV4-1 to TRBJ2-2, with 10 bases fitting TRBD2. Germline assignment: CDR1 MGHRA and CDR2 YSYEKL. J lost 4 bases, V lost 1 base, and 9 bases had no gene match. This CDR3 spans 18 amino acids. This chain's CDR3 is CASSQGGLAGVGTGELFF. CDR3 DNA sequence: TGCGCCAGCAGCCAAGGGGGCCTAGCGGGAGTGGGCACCGGGGAGCTGTTTTTT.

The chain has TRBV18 and TRBJ2-2; possibly TRBD1 for D (6 bases). This CDR3 is 16 amino acids long. V dropped 3 bases and J dropped 4 bases, with 15 bases sitting between them. Germline V gene lookup returns CDR1 KGHSH and CDR2 LQKENI. CDR3 residues: CASSPSGDTGTGELFF. The CDR3 nucleotides are TGTGCCAGCTCACCCTCCGGGGACACGGGCACCGGGGAGCTGTTTTTT.

This clone was found a few times. The chain joins TRBV6-1 to TRBJ1-6, with D maybe TRBD1 (6 bases). CDR1 is MNHNS and CDR2 is SASEGT in the germline V gene. The V and J ends lost 0 bases and 6 bases respectively, with 9 bases between them. This CDR3 is built from 15 residues. The CDR3 bases are TGTGCCAGCAGTGAAGCGGTCAGGGGTAATTCACCCCTCCACTTT. It specifies CASSEAVRGNSPLHF.